The subject of this entry is one T cell receptor (beta chain). The target antigen is unknown. These data belong to a study of beta chain features in type 1 diabetes. Study at large: Similarity in age, gender and cell yields was seen between patients and healthy donors. Study-wide results and caveats: PCR could preferentially amplify shorter templates, alike in patients and controls. Type 1 diabetes patients had TCRB CDR3s that were shorter (moderately but significantly so) in all four CD4+ subsets.

This CDR3 has 15 residues. From germline, CDR1 is SGHRS and CDR2 YFSETQ. Trimming cost V 5 bases and J 0 bases; bases outside gene matches: 5. The whole isolated RNA underwent reverse transcription, so sequencing captured expressed TCRB transcripts. Repertoires were generated with immunoSEQ multiplex PCR, while TCRdb's copy carries only in-frame clones and drops some. The sample shows 250,000 to 350,000 clones, 13% to 15% of them seen only once. This chain connects TRBV5-1 to TRBJ1-1; TRBD1 agrees at 9 bases. The sample comprised naive CD4+ T cells from blood. The receptor comes from a man aged 25-40 years with type 1 diabetes. CDR3 in DNA: TGCGCCAGCAGGGGGACAGGGTCGGTGAACACTGAAGCTTTCTTT. Translated, it gives CASRGTGSVNTEAFF.